A selection of T cell receptor beta chains follows, all from one sample in a study of regulatory T cells in long-lasting Graves disease. A single record per CDR3 protein comes from TCRdb applying MiXCR to the multiplex PCR reads. Seen here are approximately 540,000 distinct CDR3 sequences, more than 10% observed once, and the top ten hold approximately 9%. These records were also assigned to another study, of T cells in Graves' hyperthyroidism and ophthalmopathy.

Sequences were derived from peripheral blood mononuclear cells (PBMCs), sampled at new diagnosis, from a patient treated with antithyroid drugs. All receptors derive from a woman aged 25 to 39 with Graves disease. CDR3s include the opening cysteine and the closing phenylalanine or tryptophan. The order of the fields is D gene, J gene, clone size, V gene, CDR3 DNA, CDR3 protein. D genes are given only for firm matches. Expanded clones get a size class; other rows say once, few or many, or leave the size out.

D: TRBD1
J: TRBJ1-1
size: NA
V: TRBV24-1
DNA: TGTGCCACCAGTGATCCCCAACAGGGGACTGAAGCTTTCTTT
CDR3: CATSDPQQGTEAFF

D: NA
J: TRBJ2-2
size: many
V: TRBV11-3
DNA: TGTGCCAGCAGCGTCGGGGGAATCACCGGGGAGCTGTTTTTT
CDR3: CASSVGGITGELFF

D: NA
J: TRBJ1-5
size: many
V: TRBV13
DNA: TGTGCCAGCAGCTTCGGGGGGCCCAGCAATCAGCCCCAGCATTTT
CDR3: CASSFGGPSNQPQHF

D: TRBD2
J: TRBJ2-5
size: many
V: TRBV20-1
DNA: TGCAGTGCTACTGAACGACTAGCGGGAGTCGGAGAGACCCAGTACTTC
CDR3: CSATERLAGVGETQYF

D: TRBD1
J: TRBJ2-1
size: many
V: TRBV15
DNA: TGTGCCACCAGCAGTCCCGGTGGACAGGGGTACAATGAGCAGTTCTTC
CDR3: CATSSPGGQGYNEQFF

D: NA
J: TRBJ1-1
size: few
V: TRBV28
DNA: TGTGCCAGCAGTTTAGTAAGTCGGGGTGGCACTGAAGCTTTCTTT
CDR3: CASSLVSRGGTEAFF

D: NA
J: TRBJ2-1
size: many
V: TRBV4-3
DNA: TGCGCCAGCAGCCAAGATCTGGGGGTGGCAGTACCCTACAATGAGCAGTTCTTC
CDR3: CASSQDLGVAVPYNEQFF

D: NA
J: TRBJ1-2
size: NA
V: TRBV5-4
DNA: TGTGCCGGCAGCTTGGCGGATGTTGCGGGGCTTAGCTATGGCTACACCTTC
CDR3: CAGSLADVAGLSYGYTF

D: NA
J: TRBJ2-1
size: few
V: TRBV30
DNA: TGTGCCTGGAGTCGGCAGGGGGGGAATGAGCAGTTCTTC
CDR3: CAWSRQGGNEQFF

D: TRBD1
J: TRBJ2-7
size: NA
V: TRBV5-1
DNA: TGCGCCAGCAGATATACGTCAGGGGGTTCCTACGAGCAGTACTTC
CDR3: CASRYTSGGSYEQYF

D: TRBD2
J: TRBJ2-3
size: NA
V: TRBV7-9
DNA: TGTGCCAGCAGTGACAGCGGGAGGGGAGATACGCAGTATTTT
CDR3: CASSDSGRGDTQYF

D: NA
J: TRBJ2-5
size: many
V: TRBV7-9
DNA: TGTGCCAGCAGCTTACTCGGGGAGAGAGAGACCCAGTACTTC
CDR3: CASSLLGERETQYF

D: TRBD1
J: TRBJ1-5
size: many
V: TRBV7-2
DNA: TGTGCCAGCAGCTTAGACAGGGGCTATCAGCCCCAGCATTTT
CDR3: CASSLDRGYQPQHF

D: NA
J: TRBJ2-7
size: many
V: TRBV28
DNA: TGTGCCAGCAGTTTTGTATCTCCGGAATACGAGCAGTACTTC
CDR3: CASSFVSPEYEQYF